This TCR beta chain was documented in a study of T cell responses to AZD1222 COVID-19 vaccine. TCRdb keeps only in-frame clones here, not all; method: immunoSEQ multiplex PCR. The profile shows 70,000 to 95,000 clones, 75% to 95% of them singletons. Note on this clone: Antigen: not known.

General study findings and limits: Only a handful of people who got AZD1222 tested seropositive at baseline.

This CDR3 spans 15 amino acids. The germline gives CDR1 SNHLY, CDR2 FYNNEI. V lost 4 bases and J lost 1, with 13 bases in between. This TCR was recovered from an adult who received the AZD1222 COVID-19 vaccine. This material consisted of peripheral blood, taken 28 days after the second AZD1222 dose. The rearrangement links TRBV2 to TRBJ1-1; D remains ambiguous. In DNA, the CDR3 is TGTGCCAGCAGTGCCACAGAATTATCGAACACTGAAGCTTTCTTT. It codes for CASSATELSNTEAFF. The full variable domain, its missing parts supplied by reference TRBV2 and TRBJ1-1, is EPEVTQTPSHQVTQMGQEVILRCVPISNHLYFYWYRQILGQKVEFLVSFYNNEISEKSEIFDDQFSVERPDGSNFTLKIRSTKLEDSAMYFCASSATELSNTEAFFGQGTRLTVV.